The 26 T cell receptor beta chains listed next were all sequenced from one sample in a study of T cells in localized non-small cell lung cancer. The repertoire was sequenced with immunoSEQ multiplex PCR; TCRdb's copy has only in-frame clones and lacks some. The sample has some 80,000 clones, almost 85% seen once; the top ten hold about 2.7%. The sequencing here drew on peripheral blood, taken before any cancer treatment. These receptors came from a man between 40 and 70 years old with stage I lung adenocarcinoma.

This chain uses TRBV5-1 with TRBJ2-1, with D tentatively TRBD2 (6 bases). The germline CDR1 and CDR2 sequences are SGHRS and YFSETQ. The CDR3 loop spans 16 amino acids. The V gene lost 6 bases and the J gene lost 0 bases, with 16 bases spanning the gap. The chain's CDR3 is CASTPTKTSSYNEQFF. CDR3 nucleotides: TGCGCCAGCACCCCAACCAAGACTAGCTCCTACAATGAGCAGTTCTTC.

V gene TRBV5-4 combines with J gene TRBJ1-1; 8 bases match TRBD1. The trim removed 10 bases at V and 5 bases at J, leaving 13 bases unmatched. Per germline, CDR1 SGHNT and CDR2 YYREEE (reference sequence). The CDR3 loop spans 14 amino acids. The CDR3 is CASREAGGKTEAFF. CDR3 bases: TGTGCCTCAAGGGAGGCAGGGGGCAAAACTGAAGCTTTCTTT.

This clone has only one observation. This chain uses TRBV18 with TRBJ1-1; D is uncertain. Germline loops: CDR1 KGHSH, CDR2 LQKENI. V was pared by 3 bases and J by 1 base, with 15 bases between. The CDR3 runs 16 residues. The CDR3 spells CASSPRSGRGNTEAFF. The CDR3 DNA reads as TGTGCCAGCTCACCCAGGAGTGGCAGAGGGAACACTGAAGCTTTCTTT. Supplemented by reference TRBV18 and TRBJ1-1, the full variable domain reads NAGVMQNPRHLVRRRGQEARLRCSPMKGHSHVYWYRQLPEEGLKFMVYLQKENIIDESGMPKERFSAEFPKEGPSILRIQQVVRGDSAAYFCASSPRSGRGNTEAFFGQGTRLTVV.

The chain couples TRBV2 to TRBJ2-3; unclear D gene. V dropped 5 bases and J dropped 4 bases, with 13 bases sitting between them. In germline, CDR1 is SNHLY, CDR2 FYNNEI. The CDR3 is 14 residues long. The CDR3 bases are TGTGCCAGCAGTCCGCCACTATTTCCAGATACGCAGTATTTT. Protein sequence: CASSPPLFPDTQYF. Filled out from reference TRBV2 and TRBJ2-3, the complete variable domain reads EPEVTQTPSHQVTQMGQEVILRCVPISNHLYFYWYRQILGQKVEFLVSFYNNEISEKSEIFDDQFSVERPDGSNFTLKIRSTKLEDSAMYFCASSPPLFPDTQYFGPGTRLTVL.

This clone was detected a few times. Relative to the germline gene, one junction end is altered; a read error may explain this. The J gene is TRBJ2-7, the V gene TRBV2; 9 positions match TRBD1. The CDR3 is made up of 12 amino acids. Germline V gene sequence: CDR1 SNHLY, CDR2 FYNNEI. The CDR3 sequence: CASNSPPGQGNF. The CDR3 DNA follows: TGTGCCAGCAACTCGCCGCCGGGACAGGGTAACTTC.

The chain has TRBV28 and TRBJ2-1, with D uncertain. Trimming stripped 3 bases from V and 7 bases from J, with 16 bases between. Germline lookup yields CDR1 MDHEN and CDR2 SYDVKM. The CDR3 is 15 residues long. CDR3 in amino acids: CASSFVSGPWNEQFF. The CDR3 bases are TGTGCCAGCAGTTTTGTAAGTGGACCATGGAATGAGCAGTTCTTC.

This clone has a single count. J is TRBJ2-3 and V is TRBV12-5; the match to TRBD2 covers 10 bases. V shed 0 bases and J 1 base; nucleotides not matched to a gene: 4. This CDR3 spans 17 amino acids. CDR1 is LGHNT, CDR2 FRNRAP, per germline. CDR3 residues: CASGLVRGTSGTDTQYF. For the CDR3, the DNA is TGTGCTAGTGGTTTGGTCCGAGGGACTAGCGGCACAGATACGCAGTATTTT.

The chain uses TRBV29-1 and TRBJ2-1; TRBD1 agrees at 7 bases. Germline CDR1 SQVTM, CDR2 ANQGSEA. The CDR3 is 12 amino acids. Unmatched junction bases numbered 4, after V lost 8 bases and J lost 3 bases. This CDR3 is CSSWDSYNEQFF. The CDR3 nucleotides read TGCAGCTCCTGGGACAGCTACAATGAGCAGTTCTTC.

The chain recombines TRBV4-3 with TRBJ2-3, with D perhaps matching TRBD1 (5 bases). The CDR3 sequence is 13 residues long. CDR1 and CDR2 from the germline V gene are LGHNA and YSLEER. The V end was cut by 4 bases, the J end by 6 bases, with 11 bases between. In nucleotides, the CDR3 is TGCGCCAGCAGCCCAAGGAAGGGGGATACGCAGTATTTT. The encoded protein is CASSPRKGDTQYF.

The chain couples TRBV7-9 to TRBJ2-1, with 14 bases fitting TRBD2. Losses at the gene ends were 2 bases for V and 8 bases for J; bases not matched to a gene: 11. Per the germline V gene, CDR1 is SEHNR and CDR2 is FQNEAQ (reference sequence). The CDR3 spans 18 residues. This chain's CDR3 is CASSLLAPGTSGSYEQFF. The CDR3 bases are TGTGCCAGCAGCTTACTCGCGCCCGGGACTAGCGGGAGCTATGAGCAGTTCTTC.

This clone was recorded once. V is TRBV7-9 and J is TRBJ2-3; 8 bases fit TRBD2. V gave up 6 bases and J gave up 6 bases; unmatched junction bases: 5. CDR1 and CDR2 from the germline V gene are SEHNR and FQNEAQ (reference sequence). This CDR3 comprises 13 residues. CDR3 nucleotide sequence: TGTGCCAGCAGGGGTAGCGGGGTCGATACGCAGTATTTT. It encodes CASRGSGVDTQYF.

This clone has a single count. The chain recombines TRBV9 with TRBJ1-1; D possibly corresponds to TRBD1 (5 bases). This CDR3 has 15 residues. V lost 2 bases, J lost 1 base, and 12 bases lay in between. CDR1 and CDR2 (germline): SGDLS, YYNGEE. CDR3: CASSVLVGGNTEAFF. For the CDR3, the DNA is TGTGCCAGCAGCGTCCTCGTCGGGGGGAACACTGAAGCTTTCTTT.

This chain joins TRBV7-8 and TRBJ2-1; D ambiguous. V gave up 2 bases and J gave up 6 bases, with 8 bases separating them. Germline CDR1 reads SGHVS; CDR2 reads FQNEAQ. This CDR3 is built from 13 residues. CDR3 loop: CASSLKRANEQFF. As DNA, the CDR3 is TGTGCCAGCAGCTTAAAACGAGCCAATGAGCAGTTCTTC.

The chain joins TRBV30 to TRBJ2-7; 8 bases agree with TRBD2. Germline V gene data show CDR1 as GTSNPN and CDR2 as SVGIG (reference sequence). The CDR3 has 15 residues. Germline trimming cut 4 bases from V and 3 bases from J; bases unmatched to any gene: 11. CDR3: CAWKSGTSVFYEQYF. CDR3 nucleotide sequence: TGTGCCTGGAAATCCGGGACTAGTGTTTTCTACGAGCAGTACTTC.

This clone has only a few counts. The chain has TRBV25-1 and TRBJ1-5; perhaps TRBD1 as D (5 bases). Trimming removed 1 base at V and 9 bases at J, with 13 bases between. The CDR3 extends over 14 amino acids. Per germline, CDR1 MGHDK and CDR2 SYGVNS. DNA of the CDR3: TGTGCCAGCAGTGAATTAGGGGTAGTTGTGCCCCAGCATTTT. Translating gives CASSELGVVVPQHF.

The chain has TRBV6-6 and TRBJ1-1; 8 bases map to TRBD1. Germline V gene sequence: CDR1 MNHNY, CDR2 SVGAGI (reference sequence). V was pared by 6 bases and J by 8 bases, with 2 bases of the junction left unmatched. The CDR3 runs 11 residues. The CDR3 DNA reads TGTGCCAGCAGGTGGGACAGGGAAGCTTTCTTT. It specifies CASRWDREAFF.

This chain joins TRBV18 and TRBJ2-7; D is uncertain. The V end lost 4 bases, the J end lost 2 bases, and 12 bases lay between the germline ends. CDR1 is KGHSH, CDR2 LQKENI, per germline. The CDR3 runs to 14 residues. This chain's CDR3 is CASSLPNSPYEQYF. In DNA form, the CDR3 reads TGTGCCAGCTCACTTCCTAATTCACCCTACGAGCAGTACTTC.

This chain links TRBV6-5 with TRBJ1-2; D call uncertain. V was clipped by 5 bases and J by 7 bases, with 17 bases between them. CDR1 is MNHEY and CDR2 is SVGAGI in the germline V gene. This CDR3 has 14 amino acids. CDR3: CASSRGTDASGYTF. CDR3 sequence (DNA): TGTGCCAGCAGTCGGGGTACAGACGCGTCTGGCTACACCTTC.

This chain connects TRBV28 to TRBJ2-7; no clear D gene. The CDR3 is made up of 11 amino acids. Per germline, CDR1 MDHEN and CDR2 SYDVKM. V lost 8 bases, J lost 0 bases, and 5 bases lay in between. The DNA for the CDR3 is TGTGCCAGCCAGCTCTCCTACGAGCAGTACTTC. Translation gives CASQLSYEQYF.

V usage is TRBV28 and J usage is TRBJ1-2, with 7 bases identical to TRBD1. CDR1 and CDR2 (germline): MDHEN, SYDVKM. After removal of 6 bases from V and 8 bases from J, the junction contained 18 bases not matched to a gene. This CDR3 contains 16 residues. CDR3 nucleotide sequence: TGTGCCAGCAGCCCCGGGACAGCGAGAGCTATTGAGGGCTACACCTTC. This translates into CASSPGTARAIEGYTF.

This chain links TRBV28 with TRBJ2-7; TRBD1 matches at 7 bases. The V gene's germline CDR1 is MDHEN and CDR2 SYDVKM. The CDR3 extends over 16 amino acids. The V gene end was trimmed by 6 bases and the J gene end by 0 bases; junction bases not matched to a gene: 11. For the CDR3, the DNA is TGTGCCAGCAGCTACTACCTACAGGGGTTCTCCTACGAGCAGTACTTC. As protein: CASSYYLQGFSYEQYF.

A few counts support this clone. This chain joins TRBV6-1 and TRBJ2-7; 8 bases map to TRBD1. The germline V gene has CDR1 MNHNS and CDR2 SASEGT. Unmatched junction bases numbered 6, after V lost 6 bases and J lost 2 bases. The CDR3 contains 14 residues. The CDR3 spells CASRRTGITYEQYF. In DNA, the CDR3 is TGTGCCAGCAGACGGACAGGGATCACCTACGAGCAGTACTTC.

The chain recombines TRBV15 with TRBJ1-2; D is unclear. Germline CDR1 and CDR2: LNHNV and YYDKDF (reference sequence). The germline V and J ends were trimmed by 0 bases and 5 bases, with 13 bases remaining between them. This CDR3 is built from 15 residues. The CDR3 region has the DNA TGTGCCACCAGCAGAGATCGAGGGTATCAGTATGGCTACACCTTC. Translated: CATSRDRGYQYGYTF.

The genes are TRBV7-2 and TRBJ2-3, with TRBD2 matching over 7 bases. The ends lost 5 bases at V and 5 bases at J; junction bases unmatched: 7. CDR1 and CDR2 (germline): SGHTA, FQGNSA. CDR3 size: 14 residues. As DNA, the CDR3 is TGTGCCAGCAGCCGGGGAGGGAGTGGAGATACGCAGTATTTT. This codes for CASSRGGSGDTQYF.

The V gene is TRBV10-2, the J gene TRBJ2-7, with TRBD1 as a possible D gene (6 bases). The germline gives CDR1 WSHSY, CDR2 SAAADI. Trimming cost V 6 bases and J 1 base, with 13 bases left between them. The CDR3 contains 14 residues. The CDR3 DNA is TGCGCCAGCAGCCCGACAGGCTTTTCCTACGAGCAGTACTTC. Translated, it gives CASSPTGFSYEQYF.

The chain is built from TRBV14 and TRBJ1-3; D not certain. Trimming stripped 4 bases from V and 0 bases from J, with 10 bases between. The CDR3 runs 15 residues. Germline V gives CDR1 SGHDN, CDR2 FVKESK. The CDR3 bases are TGTGCCAGCAGCCCCCTGGGCCTCTCTGGAAACACCATATATTTT. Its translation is CASSPLGLSGNTIYF. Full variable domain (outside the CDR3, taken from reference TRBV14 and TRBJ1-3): EAGVTQFPSHSVIEKGQTVTLRCDPISGHDNLYWYRRVMGKEIKFLLHFVKESKQDESGMPNNRFLAERTGGTYSTLKVQPAELEDSGVYFCASSPLGLSGNTIYFGEGSWLTVV.